Listed below are T cell receptor beta chains from one sample, sequenced in a study of T-cell reconstitution after alpha-beta-depleted transplantation in children. Each CDR3 protein is one row after TCRdb ran MiXCR on the PCR reads. The repertoire holds 65,000 to 85,000 distinct CDR3 sequences, with roughly 10% as singletons. The sample was PBMCs, taken before TCRalphabeta/CD19-depleted stem cell transplant. These receptor sequences come from a boy younger than 18 with acute myeloid leukemia, due to receive a stem cell transplant. The CDR3 runs from the conserved cysteine through the conserved F or W. D genes are given only for firm matches. Size is stated for part of the rows, as once, few or many counts, or as a class when the clone is expanded.

v_gene	j_gene	d_gene	len	abundance	CDR3nt	CDR3aa
TRBV10-2	TRBJ2-3	TRBD2	14	many	TGCGCCAGCAGTACTAGCGGCCGGGTGGATACGCAGTATTTT	CASSTSGRVDTQYF
TRBV4-3	TRBJ2-1	.	16	many	TGCGCCAGCAGCCAAGTTTGGGGGAGCTCCTACAATGAGCAGTTCTTC	CASSQVWGSSYNEQFF
TRBV7-6	TRBJ2-2	.	13	many	TGTGCCAGCAGCTTAAGCCAGACCGGGGAGCTGTTTTTT	CASSLSQTGELFF
TRBV5-4	TRBJ1-5	.	13	.	TGTGCCAGCAGCTTGGACGGGTCTCAGCCCCAGCATTTT	CASSLDGSQPQHF
TRBV7-6	TRBJ2-2	.	13	few	TGTGCCAGCAGCCTAACGAACACCGGGGAGCTGTTTTTT	CASSLTNTGELFF
TRBV13	TRBJ2-5	TRBD2	15	many	TGTGCCAGCAGCTTAGGGGGGGGGTACCAAGAGACCCAGTACTTC	CASSLGGGYQETQYF
TRBV25-1	TRBJ1-5	.	9	many	TGTGCCAGCGGCTGGCCCCAGCATTTT	CASGWPQHF
TRBV4-3	TRBJ1-1	.	13	.	TGCGCCAGCAGCCCCCGGGAGAACTCTGAAGCTTTCTTT	CASSPRENSEAFF
TRBV6-2/TRBV6-3	TRBJ2-1	.	13	.	TGTGCCAGCAGTTACGAGAGCTTTGGTGAGCAGTTCTTC	CASSYESFGEQFF
TRBV6-1	TRBJ2-5	TRBD2	16	many	TGTGCCAGCAGCCCACTGGGTAGCGGGAATATGCAGACCCAGTACTTC	CASSPLGSGNMQTQYF
TRBV6-2/TRBV6-3	TRBJ2-5	.	12	many	TGTGCCAGCAGTTCCCCACAAGAGACCCAGTACTTC	CASSSPQETQYF
TRBV20-1	TRBJ2-1	.	18	once	TGCTGGGGCCACGCCCAATGGAGGGGAACTGGCTCCTACAATGAGCAGTTCTTC	CWGHAQWRGTGSYNEQFF
TRBV20-1	TRBJ2-3	.	10	many	TGCAGTGCTAGTCTAGATACGCAGTATTTT	CSASLDTQYF
TRBV7-9	TRBJ2-1	TRBD2	17	many	TGTGCCAGCAGCACGCCCCGGCCGGGACTAGCAGGAGATGAGCAGTTCTTC	CASSTPRPGLAGDEQFF
TRBV27	TRBJ1-6	TRBD1	15	many	TGTGCCAGCAGTTTAGGGACAGGGGGGTTTTCACCCCTCCACTTT	CASSLGTGGFSPLHF
TRBV11-2	TRBJ1-5	.	15	many	TGTGCCAGCAGCTCCGCAGGGAGGGGCAATCAGCCCCAGCATTTT	CASSSAGRGNQPQHF
TRBV9	TRBJ2-3	TRBD1	15	many	TGTGCCAGCAGCTTTCGGACAGGGGGGCCAGATACGCAGTATTTT	CASSFRTGGPDTQYF
TRBV6-1	TRBJ2-3	TRBD2	15	many	TGTGCCAGCAGATCTGGGACTAGCGGGGGAGATACGCAGTATTTT	CASRSGTSGGDTQYF
TRBV5-6	TRBJ1-5	.	15	many	TGTGCCAGCAGCTTCGCCAGGGGAAGGGGTCAGCCCCAGCATTTT	CASSFARGRGQPQHF
TRBV7-2	TRBJ2-2	TRBD2	14	many	TGTGCCAGCAGCCCCCTAGCGGCCGCCGGGGAGCTGTTTTTT	CASSPLAAAGELFF
TRBV29-1	TRBJ2-1	TRBD2	17	many	TGCAGCGTTGATAGTGCTAGCGGGGTCAGCTCCTACAATGAGCAGTTCTTC	CSVDSASGVSSYNEQFF
TRBV7-9	TRBJ2-3	TRBD2	18	many	TGTGCCAGCAGCTTAGTACTAGCGGGAGTAAGTAGCACAGATACGCAGTATTTT	CASSLVLAGVSSTDTQYF
TRBV6-2/TRBV6-3	TRBJ2-1	.	10	many	TGTGCCAGCCGGCACGATGAGCAGTTCTTC	CASRHDEQFF
TRBV6-5	TRBJ1-1	.	13	many	TGTGCCAGCAGTTACTCCTTGAACACTGAAGCTTTCTTT	CASSYSLNTEAFF
TRBV28	TRBJ2-7	TRBD1	13	few	TGTGCCACCGTACTACGACAGGGAATCGAGCAGTACTTC	CATVLRQGIEQYF
TRBV3-1	TRBJ2-7	.	13	many	TGTGCCAGCAGTCGAACCGGGACCTTAGACCAGTACTTC	CASSRTGTLDQYF
TRBV7-9	TRBJ1-1	.	15	many	TGTGCCAGCAGCTTAATCGTGGGTCTGAACACTGAAGCTTTCTTT	CASSLIVGLNTEAFF
TRBV7-9	TRBJ1-2	.	16	many	TGTGCCAGCACCACCCCGCGAAGCAGGGGCAACTATGGCTACACCTTC	CASTTPRSRGNYGYTF
TRBV29-1	TRBJ2-6	TRBD1	16	many	TGCAGCGTTCGGACAGGGAATGTCTCTGGGGCCAACGTCCTGACTTTC	CSVRTGNVSGANVLTF
TRBV20-1	TRBJ2-1	.	15	few	TGCAGTGCTAGTACGGGGCTGGGGTCCTACAATGAGCAGTTCTTC	CSASTGLGSYNEQFF
TRBV12-3/TRBV12-4	TRBJ2-1	.	14	many	TGTGCCAGCTCCTCAGGTCTCTCCTACAATGAGCAGTTCTTC	CASSSGLSYNEQFF
TRBV6-6	TRBJ1-1	.	15	many	TGTGCCAGCAGTTACCCCAGACAGCTAAACACTGAAGCTTTCTTT	CASSYPRQLNTEAFF
TRBV20-1	TRBJ2-3	TRBD2	17	many	TGCAGTGCTCCCCGGACTAGCGGGAGGTTGAGCACAGATACGCAGTATTTT	CSAPRTSGRLSTDTQYF
TRBV24-1	TRBJ2-2	.	13	many	TGTGCCACCAGTGCCCTTCGGTCCGGGGAGCTGTTTTTT	CATSALRSGELFF
TRBV5-1	TRBJ2-2	TRBD2	18	many	TGCGCCAGCAGCTTGCCTAACCTAGCGGGAGCTGACACCGGGGAGCTGTTTTTT	CASSLPNLAGADTGELFF
TRBV5-6	TRBJ1-6	TRBD1	15	.	TGTGCCAGCAGCGGACCCGGACAGGGGAATTCACCCCTCCACTTT	CASSGPGQGNSPLHF
TRBV29-1	TRBJ2-3	TRBD1	14	many	TGCAGCGTCGCTACAGGGGGCTACACAGATACGCAGTATTTT	CSVATGGYTDTQYF
TRBV29-1	TRBJ2-2	.	12	many	TGCAGCGCGCAGGGGGGTGTCGGGGAGCTGTTTTTT	CSAQGGVGELFF
TRBV12-3/TRBV12-4	TRBJ2-7	TRBD1	14	many	TGTGCCAGTCTAATGAGACAGGGATCCTACGAGCAGTACTTC	CASLMRQGSYEQYF
TRBV11-2	TRBJ1-1	.	13	many	TGTGCCAGCAGCTTACGAGAGGACAGTGAAGCTTTCTTT	CASSLREDSEAFF
TRBV4-2	TRBJ1-2	.	16	.	TGTGCCAGCAGCCAAGACCCGGGGGGCACTAACTATGGCTACACCTTC	CASSQDPGGTNYGYTF
TRBV27	TRBJ2-3	TRBD2	14	.	TGTGCCAGCAGTTCACTAGCGGCCACAGATACGCAGTATTTT	CASSSLAATDTQYF
TRBV9	TRBJ2-3	TRBD2	16	.	TGTGCCATCAGCGTAGACCCAGCGGGGAGCACAGATACGCAGTATTTT	CAISVDPAGSTDTQYF
TRBV12-3/TRBV12-4	TRBJ1-1	.	13	many	TGTGCCAGCAGTTTTTTAATGGGAACTGAAGCTTTCTTT	CASSFLMGTEAFF